The rows below give T cell receptor beta chains drawn from one sample of a study of T-cell reconstitution after alpha-beta-depleted transplantation in children. From the PCR reads, TCRdb called clonotypes with MiXCR, one entry per CDR3 protein. The sample carries 450,000 to 700,000 distinct CDR3 sequences, 25% to 30% recorded once. This material consisted of PBMCs, taken before TCRalphabeta/CD19-depleted stem cell transplant. These receptors came from a boy in the first two years of life with Wiskott-Aldrich syndrome, due to receive a stem cell transplant. The CDR3 runs from the conserved cysteine through the conserved F or W. Fields, in order: CDR3 protein, CDR3 DNA, J gene, V gene, D gene, clone size. The D gene is left open where the match is weak. Some rows have no size entry. The others give once, few or many, or a class for an expanded clone.

CAISELGQTQETQYF | TGTGCCATCAGTGAGTTGGGACAGACTCAAGAGACCCAGTACTTC | TRBJ2-5 | TRBV10-3 | TRBD1 | few
CASRRQVLMNTEAFF | TGTGCCAGCAGGCGACAGGTTCTTATGAACACTGAAGCTTTCTTT | TRBJ1-1 | TRBV2 | . | .
CASSQTTSGRGEQFF | TGTGCCAGCAGCCAGACCACTAGCGGGAGGGGTGAGCAGTTCTTC | TRBJ2-1 | TRBV3-1 | TRBD2 | few
CASSLVAGDYTGELFF | TGTGCCAGCAGCTTAGTAGCGGGAGATTACACCGGGGAGCTGTTTTTT | TRBJ2-2 | TRBV7-8 | TRBD2 | .
CSARQGAGELFF | TGCAGTGCTAGACAGGGTGCCGGGGAGCTGTTTTTT | TRBJ2-2 | TRBV20-1 | . | few
CSARGKEKLFF | TGCAGTGCTAGGGGGAAGGAAAAACTGTTTTTT | TRBJ1-4 | TRBV20-1 | . | .
CSARARSSSYEQYF | TGCAGTGCTAGAGCGAGGTCGAGCTCCTACGAGCAGTACTTC | TRBJ2-7 | TRBV20-1 | . | .
CASSLGTTLSYEQYF | TGCGCCAGCAGCTTGGGGACAACTCTCTCCTACGAGCAGTACTTC | TRBJ2-7 | TRBV5-1 | . | .
CASSYPLGQGGGKLFF | TGTGCCAGCAGTTACCCCTTGGGACAGGGGGGAGGAAAACTGTTTTTT | TRBJ1-4 | TRBV6-5 | TRBD1 | few
CASSSGGGIGQPQHF | TGTGCCAGCAGTTCAGGGGGCGGCATTGGTCAGCCCCAGCATTTT | TRBJ1-5 | TRBV12-3/TRBV12-4 | TRBD1 | .
CASSPGTMNTGELFF | TGCGCCAGCAGCCCCGGGACTATGAACACCGGGGAGCTGTTTTTT | TRBJ2-2 | TRBV5-1 | TRBD2 | few
CAWSLRDGLNIQYF | TGTGCCTGGAGTTTACGGGACGGACTAAACATTCAGTACTTC | TRBJ2-4 | TRBV30 | . | .
CASSIASASTDTQYF | TGTGCCAGTAGTATCGCCTCCGCCAGCACAGATACGCAGTATTTT | TRBJ2-3 | TRBV19 | . | .
CASKREQNTEAFF | TGCGCCAGCAAGAGGGAACAGAACACTGAAGCTTTCTTT | TRBJ1-1 | TRBV5-1 | . | .
CASGQYNQPQHF | TGTGCCAGCGGACAGTACAATCAGCCCCAGCATTTT | TRBJ1-5 | TRBV2 | . | few